This T cell receptor beta chain was documented in a study of blood T cell repertoires in COVID-19. Whole-study context: The origin of the acute and convalescent COVID-19 samples was the United States, Italy and Spain. T cells, B-cell-depleted T cells, or PBMCs provided the cDNA or gDNA that served as material.

In the original analysis: Estimated nucleated cell counts came from reference gene primer amplification. Libraries were prepared by immunoSEQ multiplex PCR; TCRdb keeps only in-frame clonotypes and omits some of them. That table gives V, J and clone size, and the DNA gave D and trimming. Found here are some 1,800 clones, approximately 84% of them singletons; the top ten hold around 15%. CDR1 SGHNT and CDR2 YYREEE come from the germline V gene (reference sequence). J was trimmed by 4 bases and V by 2 bases; bases with no gene match: 2. The CDR3 length is 15 residues. The source of this sequence is a man in his sixties or seventies with active COVID-19. Source material: peripheral blood. The gene calls are TRBV5-4 and TRBJ2-2, with 10 nucleotides matching TRBD1. The CDR3 reads CASSFDRGPTGELFF. CDR3 bases: TGTGCCAGCAGCTTCGACAGGGGGCCCACCGGGGAGCTGTTTTTT.